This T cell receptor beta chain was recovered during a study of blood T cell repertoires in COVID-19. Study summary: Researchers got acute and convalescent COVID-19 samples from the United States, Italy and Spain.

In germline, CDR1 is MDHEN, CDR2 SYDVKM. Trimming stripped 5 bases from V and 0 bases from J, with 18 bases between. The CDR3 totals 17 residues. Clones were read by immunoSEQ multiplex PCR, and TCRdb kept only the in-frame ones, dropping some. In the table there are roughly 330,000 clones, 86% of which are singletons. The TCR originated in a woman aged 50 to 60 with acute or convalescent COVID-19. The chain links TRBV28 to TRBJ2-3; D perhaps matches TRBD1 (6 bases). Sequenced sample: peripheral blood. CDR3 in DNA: TGTGCCAGCAGTGGCTATCAGGGGAAACATAGCACAGATACGCAGTATTTT. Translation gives CASSGYQGKHSTDTQYF.